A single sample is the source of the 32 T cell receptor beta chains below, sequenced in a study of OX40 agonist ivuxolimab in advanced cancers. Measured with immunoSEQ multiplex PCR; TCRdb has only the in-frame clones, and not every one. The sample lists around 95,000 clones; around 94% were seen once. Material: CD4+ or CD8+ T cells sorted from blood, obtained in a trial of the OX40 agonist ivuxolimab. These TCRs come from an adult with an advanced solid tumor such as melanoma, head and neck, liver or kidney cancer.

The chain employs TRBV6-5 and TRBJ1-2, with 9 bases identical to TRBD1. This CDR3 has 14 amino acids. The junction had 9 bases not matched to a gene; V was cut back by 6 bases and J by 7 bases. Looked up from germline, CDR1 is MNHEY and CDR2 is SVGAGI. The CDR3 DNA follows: TGTGCCAGCAGAGGTACAGGGGGCCACTCTGGCTACACCTTC. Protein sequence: CASRGTGGHSGYTF.

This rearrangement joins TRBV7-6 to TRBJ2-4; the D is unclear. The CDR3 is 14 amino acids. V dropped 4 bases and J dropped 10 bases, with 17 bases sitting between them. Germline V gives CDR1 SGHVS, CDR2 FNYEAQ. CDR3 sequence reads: CASSSGPVRRIQYF. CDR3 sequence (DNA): TGTGCCAGCAGCTCTGGGCCCGTTAGGCGTATTCAGTACTTC.

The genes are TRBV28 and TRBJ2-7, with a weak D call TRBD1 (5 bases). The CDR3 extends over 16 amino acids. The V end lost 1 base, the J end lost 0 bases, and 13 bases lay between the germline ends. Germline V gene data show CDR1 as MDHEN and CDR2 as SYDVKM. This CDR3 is CASSLSTVSSSYEQYV. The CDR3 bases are TGTGCCAGCAGTTTATCGACAGTCTCTAGCTCCTACGAGCAGTACGTC.

The CDR3 sequence is CAWSAGVGANVLTF. The CDR3 region has the DNA TGTGCCTGGAGTGCGGGGGTTGGGGCCAACGTCCTGACTTTC. The chain links TRBV30 to TRBJ2-6, with D possibly TRBD2 on 6 matching bases. The V gene lost 1 base and the J gene lost 3 bases, with 7 bases spanning the gap. Germline CDR1 and CDR2: GTSNPN and SVGIG (reference sequence). CDR3 length: 14 amino acids.

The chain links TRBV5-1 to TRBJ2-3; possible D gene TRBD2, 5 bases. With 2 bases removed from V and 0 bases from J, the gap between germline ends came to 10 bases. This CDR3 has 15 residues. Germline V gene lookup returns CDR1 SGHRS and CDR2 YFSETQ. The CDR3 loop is CASSLGRASTDTQYF. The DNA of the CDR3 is TGCGCCAGCAGCTTAGGGCGGGCAAGCACAGATACGCAGTATTTT.

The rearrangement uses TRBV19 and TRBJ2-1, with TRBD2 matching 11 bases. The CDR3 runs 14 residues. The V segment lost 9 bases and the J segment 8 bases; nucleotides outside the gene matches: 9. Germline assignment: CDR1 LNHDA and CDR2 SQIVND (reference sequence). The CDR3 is CASSRLAGRDEQFF. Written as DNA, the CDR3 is TGTGCCAGCTCTCGACTAGCGGGACGAGATGAGCAGTTCTTC. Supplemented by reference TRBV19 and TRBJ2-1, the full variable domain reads DGGITQSPKYLFRKEGQNVTLSCEQNLNHDAMYWYRQDPGQGLRLIYYSQIVNDFQKGDIAEGYSVSREKKESFPLTVTSAQKNPTAFYLCASSRLAGRDEQFFGPGTRLTVL.

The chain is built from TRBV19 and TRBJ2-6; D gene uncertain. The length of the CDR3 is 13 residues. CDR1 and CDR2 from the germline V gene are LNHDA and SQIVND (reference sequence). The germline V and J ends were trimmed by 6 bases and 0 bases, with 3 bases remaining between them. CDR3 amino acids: CASSLSGANVLTF. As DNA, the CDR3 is TGTGCCAGTAGCCTCTCTGGGGCCAACGTCCTGACTTTC.

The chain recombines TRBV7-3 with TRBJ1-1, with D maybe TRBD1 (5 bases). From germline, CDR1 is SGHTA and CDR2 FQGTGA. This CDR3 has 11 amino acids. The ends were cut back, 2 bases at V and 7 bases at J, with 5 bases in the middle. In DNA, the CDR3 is TGTGCCAGCAGCTTAGGGGGTGAAGCTTTCTTT. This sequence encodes CASSLGGEAFF. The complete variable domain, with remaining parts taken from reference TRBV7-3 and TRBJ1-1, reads GAGVSQTPSNKVTEKGKYVELRCDPISGHTALYWYRQSLGQGPEFLIYFQGTGAADDSGLPNDRFFAVRPEGSVSTLKIQRTERGDSAVYLCASSLGGEAFFGQGTRLTVV.

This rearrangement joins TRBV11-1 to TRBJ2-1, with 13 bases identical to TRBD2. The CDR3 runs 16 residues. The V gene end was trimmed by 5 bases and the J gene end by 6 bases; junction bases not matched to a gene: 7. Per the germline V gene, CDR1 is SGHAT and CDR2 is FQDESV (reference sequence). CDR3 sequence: CASSPRGTSGVNEQFF. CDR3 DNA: TGTGCCAGCAGCCCGAGAGGGACTAGCGGGGTCAATGAGCAGTTCTTC.

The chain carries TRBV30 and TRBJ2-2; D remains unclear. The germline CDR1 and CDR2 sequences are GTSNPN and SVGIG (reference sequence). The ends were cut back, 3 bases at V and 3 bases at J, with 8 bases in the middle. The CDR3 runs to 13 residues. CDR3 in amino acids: CAWRARDTGELFF. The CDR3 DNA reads TGTGCCTGGAGGGCACGGGACACCGGGGAGCTGTTTTTT.

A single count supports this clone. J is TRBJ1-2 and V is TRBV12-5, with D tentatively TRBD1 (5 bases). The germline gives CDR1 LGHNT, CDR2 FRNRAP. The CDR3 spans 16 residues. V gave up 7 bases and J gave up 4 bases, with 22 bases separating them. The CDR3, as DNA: TGTGCTAGTGCTCCCGGAGTAGGAGGGGTGCCCTATGGCTACACCTTC. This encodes CASAPGVGGVPYGYTF.

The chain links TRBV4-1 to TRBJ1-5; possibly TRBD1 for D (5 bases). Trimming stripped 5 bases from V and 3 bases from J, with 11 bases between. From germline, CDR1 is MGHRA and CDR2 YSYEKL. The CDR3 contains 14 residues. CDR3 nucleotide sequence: TGCGCCAGCAGCGCCCAGGGTAACAATCAGCCCCAGCATTTT. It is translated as CASSAQGNNQPQHF.

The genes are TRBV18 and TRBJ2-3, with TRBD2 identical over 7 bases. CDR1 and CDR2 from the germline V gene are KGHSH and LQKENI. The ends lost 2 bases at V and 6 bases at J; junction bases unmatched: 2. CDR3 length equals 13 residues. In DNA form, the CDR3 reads TGTGCCAGCTCACCATTCGGGGGGGATACGCAGTATTTT. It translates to CASSPFGGDTQYF.

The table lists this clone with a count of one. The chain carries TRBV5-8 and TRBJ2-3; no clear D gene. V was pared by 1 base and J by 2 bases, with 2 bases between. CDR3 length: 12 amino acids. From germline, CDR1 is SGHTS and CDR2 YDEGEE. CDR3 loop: CASSLYTDTQYF. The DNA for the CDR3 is TGTGCCAGCAGCTTGTACACAGATACGCAGTATTTT.

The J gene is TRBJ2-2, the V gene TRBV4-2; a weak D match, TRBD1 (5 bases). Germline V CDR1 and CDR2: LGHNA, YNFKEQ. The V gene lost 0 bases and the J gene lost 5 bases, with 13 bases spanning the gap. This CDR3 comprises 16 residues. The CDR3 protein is CASSQEVRSGTGELFF. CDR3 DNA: TGTGCCAGCAGCCAAGAAGTTAGGTCAGGGACCGGGGAGCTGTTTTTT.

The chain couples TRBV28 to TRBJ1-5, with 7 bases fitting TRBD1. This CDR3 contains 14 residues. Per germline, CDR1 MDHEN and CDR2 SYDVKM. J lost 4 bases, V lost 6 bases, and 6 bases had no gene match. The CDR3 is CASSLGTDNQPQHF. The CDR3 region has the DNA TGTGCCAGCAGCCTTGGGACAGATAATCAGCCCCAGCATTTT.

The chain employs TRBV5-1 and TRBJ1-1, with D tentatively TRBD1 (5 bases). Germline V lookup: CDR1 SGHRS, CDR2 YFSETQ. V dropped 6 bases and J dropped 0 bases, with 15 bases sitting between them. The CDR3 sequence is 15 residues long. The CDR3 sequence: CASTPSTALNTEAFF. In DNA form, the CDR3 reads TGCGCCAGCACCCCTTCGACAGCTTTGAACACTGAAGCTTTCTTT.

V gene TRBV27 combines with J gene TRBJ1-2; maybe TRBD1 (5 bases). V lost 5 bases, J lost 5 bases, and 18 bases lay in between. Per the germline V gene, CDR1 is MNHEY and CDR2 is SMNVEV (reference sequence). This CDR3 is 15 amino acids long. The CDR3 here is CASSQGQGVRYGYTF. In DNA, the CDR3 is TGTGCCAGCAGTCAAGGTCAGGGTGTACGGTATGGCTACACCTTC.

DNA for the CDR3: TGTGCCAGCAGCTTACGCGTAACGGGGCCCTCAGATACGCAGTATTTT. Its translation: CASSLRVTGPSDTQYF. The rearrangement uses TRBV7-9 and TRBJ2-3; D is tentatively TRBD1 or TRBD2 (5 bases each). The length of the CDR3 is 16 residues. Germline assignment: CDR1 SEHNR and CDR2 FQNEAQ (reference sequence). With 2 bases removed from V and 4 bases from J, the gap between germline ends came to 16 bases.

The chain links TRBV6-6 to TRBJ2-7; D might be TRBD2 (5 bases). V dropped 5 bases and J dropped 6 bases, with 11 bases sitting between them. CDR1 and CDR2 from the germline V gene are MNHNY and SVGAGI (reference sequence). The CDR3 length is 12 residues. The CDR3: CASSGNRGEQYV. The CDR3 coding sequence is TGTGCCAGCAGTGGGAACCGGGGCGAGCAGTACGTC.

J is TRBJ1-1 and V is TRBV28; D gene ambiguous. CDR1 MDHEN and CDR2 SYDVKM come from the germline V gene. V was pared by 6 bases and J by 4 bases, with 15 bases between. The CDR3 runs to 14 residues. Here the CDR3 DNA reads TGTGCCAGCAGCCTGACATTTCGGGGCACTGAAGCTTTCTTT. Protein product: CASSLTFRGTEAFF. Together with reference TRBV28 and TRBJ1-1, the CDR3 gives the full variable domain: DVKVTQSSRYLVKRTGEKVFLECVQDMDHENMFWYRQDPGLGLRLIYFSYDVKMKEKGDIPEGYSVSREKKERFSLILESASTNQTSMYLCASSLTFRGTEAFFGQGTRLTVV.

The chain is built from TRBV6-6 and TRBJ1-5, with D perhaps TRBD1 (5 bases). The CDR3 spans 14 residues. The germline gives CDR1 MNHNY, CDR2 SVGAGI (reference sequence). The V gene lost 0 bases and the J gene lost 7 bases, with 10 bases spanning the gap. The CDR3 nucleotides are TGTGCCAGCAGTTACTCGGGACCAGAACAGCCCCAGCATTTT. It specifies CASSYSGPEQPQHF.

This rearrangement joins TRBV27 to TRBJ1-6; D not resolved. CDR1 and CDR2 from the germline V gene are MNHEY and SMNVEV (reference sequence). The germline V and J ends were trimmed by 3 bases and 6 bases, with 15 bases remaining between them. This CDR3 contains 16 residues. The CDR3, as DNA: TGTGCCAGCAGTTTCACGTCAGCGTCGAGTAATTCACCCCTCCACTTT. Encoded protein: CASSFTSASSNSPLHF.

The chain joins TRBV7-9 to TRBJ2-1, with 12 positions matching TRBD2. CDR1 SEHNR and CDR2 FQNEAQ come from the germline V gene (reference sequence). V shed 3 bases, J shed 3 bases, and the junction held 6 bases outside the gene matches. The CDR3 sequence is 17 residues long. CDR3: CASSFETSGSFYNEQFF. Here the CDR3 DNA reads TGTGCCAGCAGCTTTGAGACTAGCGGGAGTTTCTACAATGAGCAGTTCTTC.

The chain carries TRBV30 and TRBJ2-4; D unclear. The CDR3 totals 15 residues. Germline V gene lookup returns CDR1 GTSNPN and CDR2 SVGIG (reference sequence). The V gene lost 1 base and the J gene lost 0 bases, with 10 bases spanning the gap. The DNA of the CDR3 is TGTGCCTGGAGTGATCCCTCATTAGCCAAAAACATTCAGTACTTC. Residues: CAWSDPSLAKNIQYF.

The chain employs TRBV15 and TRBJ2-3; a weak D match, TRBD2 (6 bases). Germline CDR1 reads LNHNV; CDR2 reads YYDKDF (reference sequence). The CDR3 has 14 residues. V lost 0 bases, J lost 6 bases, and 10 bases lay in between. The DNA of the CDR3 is TGTGCCACCAGCAGAGAACGGGCGGGGGATACGCAGTATTTT. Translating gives CATSRERAGDTQYF.

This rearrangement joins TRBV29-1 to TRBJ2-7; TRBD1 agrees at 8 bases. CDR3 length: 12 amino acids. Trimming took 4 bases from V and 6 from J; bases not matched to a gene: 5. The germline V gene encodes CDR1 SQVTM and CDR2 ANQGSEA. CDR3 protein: CSVGDRGFEQYF. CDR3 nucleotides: TGCAGCGTTGGCGACAGGGGTTTCGAGCAGTACTTC.

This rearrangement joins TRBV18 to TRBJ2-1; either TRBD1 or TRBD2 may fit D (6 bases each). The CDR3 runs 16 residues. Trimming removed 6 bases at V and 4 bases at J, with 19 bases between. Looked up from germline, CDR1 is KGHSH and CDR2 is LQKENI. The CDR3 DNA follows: TGTGCCAGCTCCCCTCGGGGGCCTTTGGGGTACAATGAGCAGTTCTTC. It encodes CASSPRGPLGYNEQFF.

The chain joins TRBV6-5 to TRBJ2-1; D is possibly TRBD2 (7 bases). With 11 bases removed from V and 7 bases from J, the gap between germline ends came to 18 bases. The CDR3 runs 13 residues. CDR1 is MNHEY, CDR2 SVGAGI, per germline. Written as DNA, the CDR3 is TGTGCCTACATGGGGGGGGCGGGGAATGAGCAGTTCTTC. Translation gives CAYMGGAGNEQFF.

Here the CDR3 DNA reads TGCGCCAGCAGCTCCCAGAGCTCTGGGGCCAACGTCCTGACTTTC. Its protein product is CASSSQSSGANVLTF. The chain combines TRBV5-1 with TRBJ2-6; no definite D call. The CDR3 is 15 amino acids. Germline-derived CDR1 and CDR2 are SGHRS and YFSETQ. V was cut by 3 bases and J by 0 bases, with 7 bases left in between.

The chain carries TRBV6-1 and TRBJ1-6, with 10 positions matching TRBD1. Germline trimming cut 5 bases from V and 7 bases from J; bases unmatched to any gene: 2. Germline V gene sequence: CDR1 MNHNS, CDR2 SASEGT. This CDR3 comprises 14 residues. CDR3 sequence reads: CASSWDRGNSPLHF. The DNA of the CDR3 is TGTGCCAGCAGTTGGGACAGGGGAAATTCACCCCTCCACTTT.

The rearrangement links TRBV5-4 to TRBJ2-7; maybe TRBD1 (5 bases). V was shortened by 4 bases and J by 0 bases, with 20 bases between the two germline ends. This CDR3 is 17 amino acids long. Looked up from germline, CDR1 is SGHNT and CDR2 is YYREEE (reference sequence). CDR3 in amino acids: CASSALGVRDGSYEQYF. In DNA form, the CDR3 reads TGTGCCAGCAGCGCGCTAGGGGTCCGAGACGGCTCCTACGAGCAGTACTTC.